Each of the 28 T cell receptor beta chains below was sequenced from the same sample in a study of T-cell reconstitution after alpha-beta-depleted transplantation in children. Preparation of the TCRbeta library used unique molecular identifiers. Each CDR3 protein gets one entry after TCRdb re-called the PCR reads with MiXCR. The sample lists approximately 290,000 distinct CDR3 sequences; around a tenth were seen once. The sequencing here drew on peripheral blood, taken 180 days after TCRalphabeta/CD19-depleted stem cell transplant. These receptors all come from a male patient between 2 and 10 years old who had a stem cell transplant for chronic granulomatous disease, so the T cells may come from the graft donor.

This clonotype came up many times. The chain is built from TRBV12-3 or TRBV12-4 and TRBJ1-2, with a tentative D call TRBD1 (5 bases). The V end was cut by 8 bases, the J end by 8 bases, with 12 bases between. This CDR3 has 11 residues. DNA for the CDR3: TGTGCCAGCCTGCAGGGAGCAGGCTACACCTTC. Its translation is CASLQGAGYTF.

The chain recombines TRBV30 with TRBJ2-1, with TRBD2 identical over 12 bases. The junction had 4 bases not matched to a gene; V was cut back by 2 bases and J by 5 bases. Germline V lookup: CDR1 GTSNPN, CDR2 SVGIG (reference sequence). This CDR3 has 15 amino acids. CDR3 in DNA: TGTGCCTGGAGTTCTAGCGGGAGGGGGGACAATGAGCAGTTCTTC. Translation: CAWSSSGRGDNEQFF.

This clonotype was seen ten or more times. J is TRBJ2-3 and V is TRBV5-5; 7 bases line up with TRBD2. CDR1 SGHKS and CDR2 YYEKEE come from the germline V gene (reference sequence). This CDR3 is built from 14 residues. V lost 4 bases to trimming and J lost 5 bases; unmatched junction nucleotides: 7. The CDR3 DNA reads TGTGCCAGCAGCGCGTCTGGCGGGGGAGATACGCAGTATTTT. This codes for CASSASGGGDTQYF.

In the case of this clonotype: Being one base from a much bigger clone, this may be a read error. CDR3 residues: CASSFVSLNPTDTHYF. CDR3 in DNA: TGTGCCAGCAGCTTTGTCAGTCTGAATCCGACAGATACGCATTATTTT. The chain couples TRBV7-9 to TRBJ2-3, with D tentatively TRBD1 (5 bases). The germline CDR1 and CDR2 sequences are SEHNR and FQNEAQ (reference sequence). There are 16 residues in the CDR3.

This clonotype appeared many times. The V call is TRBV29-1, the J call TRBJ2-1, with 8 bases lining up with TRBD2. The CDR3 spans 17 residues. V lost 6 bases, J lost 0 bases, and 13 bases stayed unmatched. Germline CDR1 is SQVTM and CDR2 is ANQGSEA. The CDR3 DNA reads as TGCAGCGTCCTATGGGTAGCGGGGACGAGCTCCTACAATGAGCAGTTCTTC. Amino acid sequence: CSVLWVAGTSSYNEQFF.

In this sample, this clonotype turned up many times. The CDR3 DNA sequence: TGTGCCAGCAGCCCCTCGGACAGCGAGCAGTACTTC. Protein sequence: CASSPSDSEQYF. The chain recombines TRBV12-3 or TRBV12-4 with TRBJ2-7; D possibly corresponds to TRBD1 (6 bases). This CDR3 is 12 amino acids long. V lost 6 bases, J lost 6 bases, and 12 bases lay in between.

This clonotype was observed at least ten times. The chain carries TRBV5-1 and TRBJ2-1, with TRBD1 as a possible D gene (6 bases). The CDR3 is 15 amino acids. Germline lookup yields CDR1 SGHRS and CDR2 YFSETQ. Trimming took 1 base from V and 9 from J, leaving 17 bases between them. The CDR3 DNA sequence: TGCGCCAGCAGCTTGACAGGGCCCTCCTTTGTTGAGCAGTTCTTC. This codes for CASSLTGPSFVEQFF. The complete variable domain, with remaining parts taken from reference TRBV5-1 and TRBJ2-1, reads KAGVTQTPRYLIKTRGQQVTLSCSPISGHRSVSWYQQTPGQGLQFLFEYFSETQRNKGNFPGRFSGRQFSNSRSEMNVSTLELGDSALYLCASSLTGPSFVEQFFGPGTRLTVL.

This clonotype has just a few counts. The chain is built from TRBV18 and TRBJ2-1; D may correspond to TRBD1 or TRBD2 (5 bases each). The CDR3 consists of 15 residues. CDR1 is KGHSH, CDR2 LQKENI, per germline. V lost 3 bases, J lost 0 bases, and 9 bases lay in between. This CDR3 reads CASSPGTRSYNEQFF. In DNA, the CDR3 is TGTGCCAGCTCACCTGGGACGCGCTCCTACAATGAGCAGTTCTTC.

This clonotype was picked up many times. V gene TRBV7-2 combines with J gene TRBJ2-3; no clear D. Trimming took off 1 base at V and 2 bases at J, with 7 bases between the two ends. There are 14 residues in the CDR3. In germline, CDR1 is SGHTA, CDR2 FQGNSA. The CDR3 region has the DNA TGTGCCAGCAGCTTAGATGCAAACACAGATACGCAGTATTTT. Amino acids: CASSLDANTDTQYF. Full variable domain (rest looked up from reference TRBV7-2 and TRBJ2-3): GAGVSQSPSNKVTEKGKDVELRCDPISGHTALYWYRQSLGQGLEFLIYFQGNSAPDKSGLPSDRFSAERTGGSVSTLTIQRTQQEDSAVYLCASSLDANTDTQYFGPGTRLTVL.

Many counts were recorded for this clonotype. The gene calls are TRBV7-9 and TRBJ2-7; TRBD2 matches 11 bases. CDR3 length: 17 residues. The ends lost 4 bases at V and 7 bases at J; junction bases unmatched: 15. The germline gives CDR1 SEHNR, CDR2 FQNEAQ (reference sequence). The CDR3 spells CASSSWAGLAVVGEQYF. CDR3 nucleotides: TGTGCCAGCAGCTCCTGGGCGGGACTAGCGGTTGTGGGGGAGCAGTACTTC.

The chain recombines TRBV28 with TRBJ2-3; possibly TRBD1 for D (5 bases). Trimming took 4 bases from V and 10 from J, leaving 12 bases between them. CDR1 MDHEN and CDR2 SYDVKM come from the germline V gene. The CDR3 runs to 12 residues. The CDR3 coding sequence is TGTGCCAGCAGTTCCCAGGGCCACCCGCAGTATTTT. Protein sequence: CASSSQGHPQYF.

This clonotype came up many times. The chain recombines TRBV4-2 with TRBJ1-2; TRBD1 is a possible D gene (5 bases). The length of the CDR3 is 17 residues. Between the trimmed V and J ends, which lost 5 bases and 5 bases, there was a span of 24 bases. Germline CDR1 and CDR2: LGHNA and YNFKEQ. The CDR3 nucleotides read TGTGCCAGCAGCGGCGCCTTCGACAGTCCCCGTTCTTATGGCTACACCTTC. Protein product: CASSGAFDSPRSYGYTF.

There are many counts of this clonotype. CDR3 DNA: TGTGCCAGCAGTCCGGTGCTAGCGGGGGACACAGATACGCAGTATTTT. This codes for CASSPVLAGDTDTQYF. The chain recombines TRBV6-5 with TRBJ2-3; 10 nucleotides agree with TRBD2. There are 16 residues in the CDR3. Trimming removed 5 bases from V and 2 bases from J; junction bases left unmatched: 7. Germline CDR1 MNHEY, CDR2 SVGAGI.

This clonotype was found many times. The chain couples TRBV5-1 to TRBJ1-5, with D tentatively TRBD1 (5 bases). The V and J ends lost 5 bases and 4 bases respectively, with 10 bases between them. The CDR3 contains 13 residues. Germline loops: CDR1 SGHRS, CDR2 YFSETQ. The DNA of the CDR3 is TGCGCCAGCAGAGGGGACGGGAATCAGCCCCAGCATTTT. Its translation is CASRGDGNQPQHF. The variable domain in full, completed from reference TRBV5-1 and TRBJ1-5, reads KAGVTQTPRYLIKTRGQQVTLSCSPISGHRSVSWYQQTPGQGLQFLFEYFSETQRNKGNFPGRFSGRQFSNSRSEMNVSTLELGDSALYLCASRGDGNQPQHFGDGTRLSIL.

This clonotype was counted at least ten times. J is TRBJ1-3 and V is TRBV10-3, with a weak D call TRBD1 (5 bases). The CDR3 spans 13 residues. Germline V gene data show CDR1 as ENHRY and CDR2 as SYGVKD. Trimming removed 10 bases from V and 0 bases from J, with 10 bases in between. The CDR3 protein is CATGTASGNTIYF. In DNA, the CDR3 is TGTGCCACCGGGACGGCCTCTGGAAACACCATATATTTT.

This clonotype was recorded many times. The gene calls are TRBV10-3 and TRBJ2-1; 8 bases agree with TRBD1. Trimming removed 10 bases from V and 4 bases from J; junction bases left unmatched: 6. Germline V CDR1 and CDR2: ENHRY, SYGVKD. The CDR3 contains 13 residues. This CDR3 is CATGQGAYNEQFF. In nucleotides, the CDR3 is TGTGCCACCGGACAGGGTGCTTACAATGAGCAGTTCTTC.

Details on this clonotype: A much larger clonotype is one base distant, so this may be a read error. The chain combines TRBV5-1 with TRBJ2-3; the D gene could be TRBD1 or TRBD2 (6 bases each). This CDR3 region has 18 residues. Germline V gene lookup returns CDR1 SGHRS and CDR2 YFSETQ. The ends were cut back, 0 bases at V and 2 bases at J, with 19 bases in the middle. CDR3: CASSLGATGGPYTDTQYF. As DNA, the CDR3 is TGCGCCAGCAGCTTGGGGGCTACCGGGGGCCCCTACACAGATACGCAGTATTTT.

This clonotype was seen repeatedly, ten times or more. The chain recombines TRBV15 with TRBJ2-3; 11 bases are a match to TRBD2. The trim removed 1 base at V and 2 bases at J, leaving 8 bases unmatched. In germline, CDR1 is LNHNV, CDR2 YYDKDF (reference sequence). The CDR3 sequence is 18 residues long. CDR3 in amino acids: CATSRGLLLAGATDTQYF. CDR3 nucleotide sequence: TGTGCCACCAGCAGAGGGTTGTTACTAGCGGGAGCCACAGATACGCAGTATTTT.

This clonotype was observed at least ten times. The V call is TRBV29-1, the J call TRBJ2-7; the match to TRBD2 covers 7 bases. Trimming took 4 bases from V and 5 from J; bases not matched to a gene: 23. Germline CDR1 and CDR2: SQVTM and ANQGSEA. CDR3 length: 18 amino acids. CDR3 residues: CSVGQSNWKREGFDEQYF. The CDR3 nucleotides read TGCAGCGTTGGGCAATCGAATTGGAAGCGGGAAGGATTCGACGAGCAGTACTTC.

The table lists this clonotype with a few counts. The chain links TRBV2 to TRBJ2-1; 8 positions match TRBD2. V shed 6 bases, J shed 8 bases, and the junction held 12 bases outside the gene matches. The CDR3 is made up of 15 amino acids. Germline CDR1 and CDR2: SNHLY and FYNNEI. The CDR3 coding sequence is TGTGCCAGCAGCTTCGGGGGCGGGGGGTTCGATGAGCAGTTCTTC. Translation gives CASSFGGGGFDEQFF.

This clonotype was seen many times. The chain is built from TRBV12-3 or TRBV12-4 and TRBJ1-5; 12 bases are a match to TRBD1. CDR3 length: 17 residues. Unmatched junction bases numbered 13, after V lost 6 bases and J lost 7 bases. In nucleotides, the CDR3 is TGTGCCAGCAGCTGGGGACAGGGGGCTGGCACCAGCCAGCCCCAGCATTTT. Amino acids: CASSWGQGAGTSQPQHF.

This clonotype was seen repeatedly, ten times or more. This chain links TRBV11-2 with TRBJ2-1; TRBD2 agrees at 12 bases. CDR1 and CDR2 (germline): SGHAT, FQNNGV. V shed 4 bases, J shed 0 bases, and the junction held 4 bases outside the gene matches. The CDR3 covers 17 residues. CDR3 region: CASSWGLAGNSYNEQFF. The CDR3 coding sequence is TGTGCCAGCAGCTGGGGACTAGCGGGTAACTCCTACAATGAGCAGTTCTTC. Combining the CDR3 with reference TRBV11-2 and TRBJ2-1 gives the whole variable domain EAGVAQSPRYKIIEKRQSVAFWCNPISGHATLYWYQQILGQGPKLLIQFQNNGVVDDSQLPKDRFSAERLKGVDSTLKIQPAKLEDSAVYLCASSWGLAGNSYNEQFFGPGTRLTVL.

This clonotype occurred many times. The rearrangement uses TRBV5-1 and TRBJ2-7; D remains ambiguous. This CDR3 region has 12 residues. From germline, CDR1 is SGHRS and CDR2 YFSETQ. Trimming removed 0 bases at V and 6 bases at J, with 7 bases between. The chain's CDR3 is CASSLVGAEQYF. CDR3 DNA sequence: TGCGCCAGCAGCTTGGTGGGCGCCGAGCAGTACTTC.

This clonotype was observed many times. CDR3 nucleotides: TGCGCCAGCAGCTTGATCCGAGGACTAGCGGGAGAGACCCAGTACTTC. This translates into CASSLIRGLAGETQYF. The rearrangement uses TRBV5-1 and TRBJ2-5; 11 positions match TRBD2. With 1 base clipped from V and 4 bases from J, the junction kept 6 bases outside the gene matches. The CDR3 extends over 16 amino acids. Germline V gene data show CDR1 as SGHRS and CDR2 as YFSETQ.

This clonotype has more than one count but fewer than ten. V is TRBV30 and J is TRBJ2-1, with 7 bases lining up with TRBD1. This CDR3 has 13 residues. V dropped 0 bases and J dropped 13; count of bases not matched to a gene: 9. Germline values: CDR1 GTSNPN, CDR2 SVGIG (reference sequence). CDR3 loop: CAWSVKGAVVQFF. The CDR3 DNA follows: TGTGCCTGGAGTGTGAAGGGGGCAGTGGTACAGTTCTTC.

In its sample, this clonotype was seen a few times. The J gene is TRBJ2-6, the V gene TRBV3-1, with 9 bases lining up with TRBD2. Trimming cost V 4 bases and J 4 bases; bases outside gene matches: 14. The CDR3 totals 19 residues. Germline values: CDR1 LGHDT, CDR2 YNNKEL (reference sequence). The CDR3 here is CASSLRLAGATAGANVLTF. In DNA, the CDR3 is TGTGCCAGCAGCCTAAGATTAGCGGGAGCCACGGCCGGGGCCAACGTCCTGACTTTC.

Ten or more counts support this clonotype. The rearrangement joins TRBV5-1 to TRBJ2-7; 7 nucleotides align to TRBD1. V dropped 1 base and J dropped 7; count of bases not matched to a gene: 11. The CDR3 runs to 15 residues. The germline V gene encodes CDR1 SGHRS and CDR2 YFSETQ. The CDR3 DNA is TGCGCCAGCAGCTTGAATTGGGACAGAGGATCGGAGCAGTACTTC. It encodes CASSLNWDRGSEQYF. Supplemented by reference TRBV5-1 and TRBJ2-7, the full variable domain reads KAGVTQTPRYLIKTRGQQVTLSCSPISGHRSVSWYQQTPGQGLQFLFEYFSETQRNKGNFPGRFSGRQFSNSRSEMNVSTLELGDSALYLCASSLNWDRGSEQYFGPGTRLTVT.

This clonotype was seen ten or more times. The chain joins TRBV20-1 to TRBJ2-1; D may be TRBD2 (6 bases). The CDR3 is 15 residues long. V was clipped by 3 bases and J by 5 bases, with 17 bases between them. Per germline, CDR1 DFQATT and CDR2 SNEGSKA (reference sequence). The CDR3 sequence is CSARHWRGGHNEQFF. The CDR3 nucleotides read TGCAGTGCTAGGCATTGGCGGGGCGGGCACAATGAGCAGTTCTTC.